Described below is a single T cell receptor beta chain sequence and its context. Its target is unknown. Each patient presented with locally advanced or metastatic urothelial carcinoma. The sample is drawn from a study of PD-L1 blockade in urothelial cancer. In the study overall: Anywhere from 0 to 3 prior chemotherapy regimens had been received by patients. Blood analysis was done at 3 weeks (second dose) and 6 weeks after treatment began.

Between the trimmed V and J ends, which lost 9 bases and 5 bases, there was a span of 22 bases. The germline V gene has CDR1 SNHLY and CDR2 FYNNEI. The CDR3 covers 15 residues. General study findings and limits: Clonality of blood TCR below the median before treatment predicted better survival.

This table comes from immunoSEQ multiplex PCR, and its TCRdb copy is limited to in-frame clones, with some not included. The sample consists of around 100,000 clones, about 85% of them appearing once. The sequenced sample was PBMCs, obtained around atezolizumab (anti-PD-L1) treatment. This TCR came from a man in his fifties with urothelial cancer. The J gene is TRBJ2-5, the V gene TRBV2, with a possible D match to TRBD1 (7 bases). The CDR3 sequence: CASGRQGLSAETQYF. The CDR3 bases are TGTGCCAGTGGACGACAGGGACTTTCAGCGGAGACCCAGTACTTC.